This TCR beta chain was found in a study of cytomegalovirus exposure and HLA in healthy donors. Study in general: Researchers previously reported finding fewer than 140 million unique TCR beta sequences from around 200 million T cells.

This clone was seen once. The antigen is undetermined. Trimming shortened V by 3 bases and J by 3 bases, and 13 bases separated the two germline ends. The CDR3 sequence is 16 residues long. Germline assignment: CDR1 SGDLS and CDR2 YYNGEE. Study-level points and caveats: CMV serostatus was the sole immune exposure data available.

Primers: 60 Vbeta forward and 13 Jbeta reverse. Measured with immunoSEQ multiplex PCR; TCRdb has only the in-frame clones, and not every one. The profile shows 50,000 to 55,000 clones, roughly three fifths of them singletons. The rearrangement links TRBV9 to TRBJ1-6; unclear D gene. Sequencing input: PBMCs. The sequence came from a human donor in good health. CDR3 region: CASSADGWVYNSPLHF. For the CDR3, the DNA is TGTGCCAGCAGCGCAGACGGGTGGGTCTATAATTCACCCCTCCACTTT.